This T cell receptor beta chain was retrieved from a study of T cell repertoires in cytomegalovirus infection. Study results and caveats: Summed frequency of shared TCR beta families picked out CMV carriers who also had the relevant HLA.

This clonotype appeared many times. Its antigen is unidentified. TCRdb itself ran the reads through MiXCR, one entry per CDR3 protein. This sample has around 530,000 distinct CDR3 sequences, with less than 30% found just once. V lost 6 bases and J lost 1; bases outside the gene matches: 5. Germline CDR1 SGHTA, CDR2 FQGNSA. The CDR3 spans 15 residues. V gene TRBV7-2 combines with J gene TRBJ2-3; TRBD2 aligns across 9 bases. This clonotype was sampled from a human donor in good health (CMV status not recorded). Some clones in this sample may be carry-over from other donors' samples. The specimen was PBMCs. DNA of the CDR3: TGTGCCAGCAGTTCCGCGGGAGGGCGCACAGATACGCAGTATTTT. It translates to CASSSAGGRTDTQYF.